This T cell receptor beta chain appears in the sequencing data of a study of blood T cell repertoires in COVID-19. Study-wide context: The samples span acute and convalescent COVID-19 from the United States, Italy and Spain.

The CDR3 consists of 15 residues. Germline CDR1 reads MNHEY; CDR2 reads SVGEGT. Trimming took off 6 bases at V and 4 bases at J, with 16 bases between the two ends. Sequencing used immunoSEQ multiplex PCR; TCRdb keeps in-frame clones, though not all of them. The data hold some 320,000 clones, with roughly 86% observed a single time. Sequenced: peripheral blood. The chain couples TRBV6-2 or TRBV6-3 to TRBJ2-1; the D gene is possibly TRBD2 (5 bases). This clonotype was sampled from a woman aged 45-60 years who had recovered from COVID-19. The CDR3: CASSLDLLKYNEQFF. The CDR3 DNA follows: TGTGCCAGCAGCCTGGACTTGCTAAAGTACAATGAGCAGTTCTTC.